This is a list of T cell receptor beta chains from one sample in a study of T cells after yellow fever vaccination. TCRdb recomputed calls from the 5' RACE reads with MiXCR, one row per CDR3 protein. The sample carries more than 350,000 distinct CDR3 sequences, 11% recorded once. The sample here was PBMCs, taken on the day of the first yellow fever vaccination. Receptor source: a man aged 18-30 years who received the YFV17D yellow fever vaccine. Both conserved end residues are part of each CDR3. The D gene is left open where the match is weak. Clone size is not always given. Where it is, it says once, few, many or a class for expanded clones.

cdr3_aa	cdr3_nt	d_call	clone_size	j_call	v_call
CASSMRRQDRTDTQYF	TGTGCCAGTAGTATGAGGCGACAGGACCGCACAGATACGCAGTATTTT	-	-	TRBJ2-3	TRBV19
CASSFWRPVETQYF	TGTGCCAGCAGCTTCTGGCGGCCGGTAGAGACCCAGTACTTC	-	-	TRBJ2-5	TRBV3-1
CASSLVDRLFTDTQYF	TGCGCCAGCAGCTTGGTGGACAGGCTATTCACAGATACGCAGTATTTT	TRBD1	-	TRBJ2-3	TRBV5-1
CASSHKGPHTEAFF	TGCGCCAGCAGCCACAAAGGACCCCACACTGAAGCTTTCTTT	-	-	TRBJ1-1	TRBV4-1
CASSLHDPLWGTQYF	TGCGCCAGCAGCTTGCATGACCCACTTTGGGGGACCCAGTACTTC	-	many	TRBJ2-5	TRBV5-1
CASSSASGTTGEQYF	TGTGCCAGCAGTTCCGCCTCGGGGACCACCGGCGAGCAGTACTTC	-	once	TRBJ2-7	TRBV12-3/TRBV12-4
CSAATSAKNIQYF	TGCAGTGCGGCGACATCGGCCAAAAACATTCAGTACTTC	-	-	TRBJ2-4	TRBV20-1
CASSTWTSGETSTDTQYF	TGTGCCAGCAGCACTTGGACTAGCGGGGAGACTAGCACAGATACGCAGTATTTT	TRBD2	-	TRBJ2-3	TRBV13
CSAWTSTEAFF	TGCAGTGCTTGGACATCCACTGAAGCTTTCTTT	-	few	TRBJ1-1	TRBV20-1
CASTRGDTDTQYF	TGTGCCAGCACACGAGGGGACACAGATACGCAGTATTTT	-	few	TRBJ2-3	TRBV7-3
CASSPRGLDEQFF	TGTGCCAGCTCACCCCGGGGGTTGGATGAGCAGTTCTTC	-	few	TRBJ2-1	TRBV18
CASRGGTGGQETQYF	TGTGCCAGCAGAGGGGGGACAGGGGGCCAAGAGACCCAGTACTTC	TRBD1	few	TRBJ2-5	TRBV7-8
CASSLGLFWQGGIGVTGELFF	TGTGCCAGCAGCTTGGGGCTCTTCTGGCAGGGTGGGATTGGAGTCACCGGGGAGCTGTTTTTT	-	-	TRBJ2-2	TRBV5-6
CASTYGEETQYF	TGTGCCAGCACATACGGGGAAGAGACCCAGTACTTC	-	few	TRBJ2-5	TRBV5-6
CASSYETVSTDTQYF	TGTGCCAGCAGTTACGAGACAGTTAGCACAGATACGCAGTATTTT	-	-	TRBJ2-3	TRBV6-2/TRBV6-3
CASSLVLAGVETQYF	TGTGCCAGCAGTTTAGTCCTAGCGGGGGTTGAGACCCAGTACTTC	TRBD2	many	TRBJ2-5	TRBV12-3/TRBV12-4
CASSPDGYEQYF	TGTGCCAGCAGTCCGGACGGCTACGAGCAGTACTTC	-	many	TRBJ2-7	TRBV6-5
CASSLDLLSYNEQFF	TGTGCCAGCAGCTTGGACCTCCTCTCCTACAATGAGCAGTTCTTC	-	few	TRBJ2-1	TRBV7-9
CASSYNQGSTDTQYF	TGTGCCAGCAGCTACAACCAAGGGTCTACAGATACGCAGTATTTT	-	few	TRBJ2-3	TRBV7-2
CASSTDRGRYQETQYF	TGTGCCAGTAGTACAGACAGGGGCAGGTACCAAGAGACCCAGTACTTC	TRBD1	-	TRBJ2-5	TRBV19
CSVGDRGQDTQYF	TGCAGCGTTGGGGACAGGGGTCAGGATACGCAGTATTTT	TRBD1	few	TRBJ2-3	TRBV29-1
CASSFDRYTEAFF	TGTGCCAGCAGCTTTGACAGATACACTGAAGCTTTCTTT	-	few	TRBJ1-1	TRBV7-3
CASSVGGKSTDTQYF	TGTGCCAGCAGCGTTGGGGGGAAATCCACAGATACGCAGTATTTT	-	few	TRBJ2-3	TRBV9
CARGPELRHNEQFF	TGTGCCAGGGGCCCCGAGCTACGGCACAATGAGCAGTTCTTC	-	-	TRBJ2-1	TRBV25-1
CASSLDDRGIQNTGELFF	TGTGCCAGCAGCTTAGATGACAGGGGGATACAGAACACCGGGGAGCTGTTTTTT	TRBD1	many	TRBJ2-2	TRBV7-7
CASSQDGTKHQPQHF	TGTGCCAGCAGCCAAGATGGTACAAAACATCAGCCCCAGCATTTT	-	-	TRBJ1-5	TRBV4-2
CASSVSRGKDRVDYGYTF	TGTGCCAGCAGCGTATCTCGTGGGAAGGACAGGGTTGACTATGGCTACACCTTC	TRBD1	-	TRBJ1-2	TRBV9
CASSPTSGTGTNMNTEAFF	TGTGCCAGCAGCCCCACGTCCGGGACAGGAACCAACATGAACACTGAAGCTTTCTTT	TRBD1	few	TRBJ1-1	TRBV11-1
CSALKSGANVLTF	TGCAGTGCCCTAAAATCTGGGGCCAACGTCCTGACTTTC	-	many	TRBJ2-6	TRBV20-1
CASSQDRQVDGYTF	TGTGCCAGCAGCCAAGATCGACAGGTAGACGGCTACACCTTC	-	-	TRBJ1-2	TRBV14
CASSYDRGQGWSEFF	TGTGCCAGCAGCTACGACCGGGGACAGGGCTGGTCGGAGTTCTTC	TRBD1	-	TRBJ2-1	TRBV5-4
CATRLGARTNTGELFF	TGTGCCACCCGGTTGGGGGCAAGAACGAACACCGGGGAGCTGTTTTTT	-	few	TRBJ2-2	TRBV24-1
CSARQEELEAFF	TGCAGTGCCCGACAGGAGGAACTTGAAGCTTTCTTT	-	-	TRBJ1-1	TRBV20-1
CASSWTGRDEQYF	TGTGCCAGCAGCTGGACAGGGCGGGACGAGCAGTACTTC	TRBD1	many	TRBJ2-7	TRBV7-3
CASSPDVNEKLFF	TGTGCCAGCTCACCGGACGTTAATGAAAAACTGTTTTTT	-	-	TRBJ1-4	TRBV18
CASSPADRWPRQFF	TGTGCCAGCAGCCCCGCCGACAGGTGGCCGAGGCAGTTCTTC	-	few	TRBJ2-1	TRBV28
CSARSNSNQPQHF	TGCAGTGCTAGAAGCAATAGCAATCAGCCCCAGCATTTT	-	-	TRBJ1-5	TRBV20-1
CSALGLAGGSDEQFF	TGCAGCGCGCTCGGCCTAGCGGGGGGCTCAGATGAGCAGTTCTTC	TRBD2	few	TRBJ2-1	TRBV29-1
CASSWGDRNSPLHF	TGTGCCAGCAGCTGGGGGGACAGAAATTCACCCCTCCACTTT	TRBD1	few	TRBJ1-6	TRBV5-4
CASSAGFADTQYF	TGCGCCAGCAGCGCGGGATTTGCGGATACGCAGTATTTT	-	-	TRBJ2-3	TRBV5-1
CASGTPGGEQYF	TGTGCCAGCGGGACTCCAGGGGGCGAGCAGTACTTC	-	-	TRBJ2-7	TRBV3-1
CASSQDRIRASLFF	TGTGCCAGCAGCCAAGATCGGATACGGGCTTCACTGTTTTTT	-	few	TRBJ1-4	TRBV4-2
CASSNSAGGISYNEQFF	TGCGCCAGCAGCAACTCAGCGGGGGGTATCTCCTACAATGAGCAGTTCTTC	TRBD2	many	TRBJ2-1	TRBV5-1
CATARGAGDTGELFF	TGTGCCACCGCCCGGGGGGCAGGGGACACCGGGGAGCTGTTTTTT	-	-	TRBJ2-2	TRBV19
CASRTAGGQETQYF	TGCGCCAGCAGAACCGCGGGGGGACAAGAGACCCAGTACTTC	TRBD2	many	TRBJ2-5	TRBV5-1
CSARVGQGVTPLHF	TGCAGTGCTAGAGTGGGGCAGGGGGTTACACCCCTCCACTTT	TRBD1	-	TRBJ1-6	TRBV20-1
CASSQSLVYNEQFF	TGCGCCAGCAGCCAATCACTAGTCTACAATGAGCAGTTCTTC	-	few	TRBJ2-1	TRBV4-1
CSAPKGGSGTDTQYF	TGCAGTGCTCCCAAGGGGGGATCGGGCACAGATACGCAGTATTTT	-	few	TRBJ2-3	TRBV20-1
CASSLAWQGNEQYF	TGTGCCAGCAGCTTGGCGTGGCAGGGGAACGAGCAGTACTTC	-	-	TRBJ2-7	TRBV5-5
CASSYWLAGPPQYF	TGTGCCAGCAGTTACTGGCTAGCGGGGCCCCCTCAGTATTTT	TRBD2	few	TRBJ2-3	TRBV6-5
CASCLGQGWKDEQFF	TGTGCCAGCTGCCTCGGACAGGGGTGGAAAGATGAGCAGTTCTTC	TRBD1	-	TRBJ2-1	TRBV3-1
CASSLGGGSTDTQYF	TGTGCCAGCAGTTTAGGCGGGGGAAGCACAGATACGCAGTATTTT	TRBD2	many	TRBJ2-3	TRBV28
CATAQDSYYEQYF	TGTGCCACCGCTCAGGACAGCTACTACGAGCAGTACTTC	-	few	TRBJ2-7	TRBV5-4
CAIRTGGYGYTF	TGTGCCATCAGGACAGGGGGTTATGGCTACACCTTC	TRBD1	-	TRBJ1-2	TRBV10-3
CASSQDRAILNTEAFF	TGCGCCAGCAGCCAAGATCGGGCGATCTTGAACACTGAAGCTTTCTTT	-	-	TRBJ1-1	TRBV4-3